These T cell receptor beta chains were read from a single sample in a study of graft-versus-host responses after intestinal transplantation. These TCRs are of unknown antigen specificity. The repertoire was sequenced with immunoSEQ multiplex PCR; TCRdb's copy has only in-frame clones and lacks some. The sample records about 86,000 clones, roughly 90% being singletons. Here the sequenced sample was unstimulated CD4+ T cells sorted from spleen or lymph node cells, taken before transplant. The receptors were sampled from a human donor who was the organ donor for an intestinal transplant. The CDR3 runs from the conserved cysteine through the conserved F or W. Fields, in order: V gene, J gene, CDR3 protein.

V: TRBV2
J: TRBJ2-2
CDR3: CASSQRRGGNTGELFF

V: TRBV6-5
J: TRBJ1-1
CDR3: CASSTISGGLTFF

V: TRBV5-4
J: TRBJ2-3
CDR3: CASSLVAGADTQYF

V: TRBV28
J: TRBJ2-1
CDR3: CASSTQGSRSQFF

V: TRBV2
J: TRBJ2-6
CDR3: CASSGPRPPGANVLTF

V: TRBV20-1
J: TRBJ1-4
CDR3: CSAQDREKLFF

V: TRBV19
J: TRBJ2-5
CDR3: CASNLDPRQETQYF

V: TRBV7-9
J: TRBJ2-3
CDR3: CASSGLLLRTDTQYF

V: TRBV15
J: TRBJ2-7
CDR3: CATSRDRVVEQYF

V: TRBV7-8
J: TRBJ2-1
CDR3: CASSQTSGRIYNEQFF

V: TRBV29-1
J: TRBJ1-1
CDR3: CSAGQGNTEAFF

V: TRBV7-3
J: TRBJ2-1
CDR3: CASSLVAGPSEQFF

V: TRBV27
J: TRBJ2-5
CDR3: CATSSRVAETQYF

V: TRBV7-9
J: TRBJ2-5
CDR3: CASSQGQGARETQYF

V: TRBV7-2
J: TRBJ2-3
CDR3: CASSWTSASTDTQYF

V: TRBV18
J: TRBJ1-5
CDR3: CASSLELSLQPQHF

V: TRBV10-3
J: TRBJ1-2
CDR3: CAISELAGDYGYTF

V: TRBV28
J: TRBJ2-3
CDR3: CASREYGGRLDTQYF

V: TRBV5-1
J: TRBJ1-4
CDR3: CASSPQAGRGEKLFF

V: TRBV27
J: TRBJ1-2
CDR3: CASSYARTGINYGYTF

V: TRBV9
J: TRBJ2-7
CDR3: CASSPLVEGGSNEQYF

V: TRBV11-1
J: TRBJ2-7
CDR3: CASSFARQSREQYF